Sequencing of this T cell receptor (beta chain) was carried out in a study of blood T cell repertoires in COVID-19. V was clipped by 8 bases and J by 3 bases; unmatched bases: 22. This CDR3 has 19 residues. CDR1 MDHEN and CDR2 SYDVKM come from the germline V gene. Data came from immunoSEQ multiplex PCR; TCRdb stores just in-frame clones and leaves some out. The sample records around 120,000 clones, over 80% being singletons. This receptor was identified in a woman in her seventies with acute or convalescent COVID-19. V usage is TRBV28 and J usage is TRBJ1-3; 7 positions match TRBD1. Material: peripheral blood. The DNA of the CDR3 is TGTGCCAGCGTATCCCCGATCGGAGGGGGCGAGGATAGTGGAAACACCATATATTTT. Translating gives CASVSPIGGGEDSGNTIYF.